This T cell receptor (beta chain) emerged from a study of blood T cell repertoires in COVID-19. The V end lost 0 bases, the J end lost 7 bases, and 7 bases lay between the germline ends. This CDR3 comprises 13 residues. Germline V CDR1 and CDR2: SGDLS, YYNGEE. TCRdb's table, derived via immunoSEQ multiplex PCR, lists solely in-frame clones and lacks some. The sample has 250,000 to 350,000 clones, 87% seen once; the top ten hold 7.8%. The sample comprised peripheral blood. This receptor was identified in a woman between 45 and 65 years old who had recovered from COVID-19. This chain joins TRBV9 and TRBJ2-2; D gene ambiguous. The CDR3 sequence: CASSVVHRGELFF. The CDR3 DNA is TGTGCCAGCAGCGTAGTACACCGCGGGGAGCTGTTTTTT.